This T cell receptor (beta chain) was found in a study of cytomegalovirus exposure and HLA in healthy donors. The germline CDR1 and CDR2 sequences are LNHDA and SQIVND (reference sequence). The CDR3 consists of 13 residues. PCR was performed using 60 Vbeta and 13 Jbeta primers. This table comes from immunoSEQ multiplex PCR, and its TCRdb copy is limited to in-frame clones, with some not included. This listing includes 150,000 to 200,000 clones. On this clone: What it recognizes is unknown. The germline gene is not matched at one end of the junction; a read error may be the cause.

Study-wide points: The study listed about 150 cytomegalovirus-associated TCR beta chains. Among the sequence variants, a highly shared cluster was likely an artifact of sequencing. Per a later analysis, HLA-associated TCR beta chains showed more clonal expansion than other, equally common TCR beta chains.

The source of this sequence is a woman aged 18-29 years in good health and CMV-seropositive. The chain carries TRBV19 and TRBJ2-7, with a weak D call TRBD2 (6 bases). The source material was PBMCs. Written as DNA, the CDR3 is TGTGCCAGCAGTAGGGAGGTCTCCTACGAGCAGTACTTC. The encoded protein is CASSREVSYEQYF.